This T cell receptor beta chain comes out of a study of blood T cells in healthy people across ages. Study-wide results and limits: Diversity estimated from one million T cells was considered an underestimate.

Primers used in a second PCR of about 7 to 12 cycles were a sample-barcoded 5' primer and a J-beta primer mix. Per-sample output comprised a minimum of 3 million paired-end reads containing CDR3. Via MiXCR, TCRdb re-called the 5' RACE reads, giving one row per CDR3 protein. The data contain around 1.1 million distinct CDR3 sequences, around two fifths of them singletons. Each donor gave 9.5 to 10 milliliters of peripheral blood. A word on this clonotype: Its antigen is currently unknown.

CDR1 and CDR2 from the germline V gene are MNHEY and SVGEGT. CDR3 length equals 17 residues. V was pared by 3 bases and J by 2 bases, with 7 bases of the junction left unmatched. Source material: blood. This sequence was found in a man between 18 and 29 years old in good health. The V gene is TRBV6-2 or TRBV6-3, the J gene TRBJ2-3; 11 bases agree with TRBD2. CDR3 amino acids: CASSYRASGGPTDTQYF. For the CDR3, the DNA is TGTGCCAGCAGTTATAGGGCTAGCGGGGGGCCCACAGATACGCAGTATTTT.